Below, 29 T cell receptor beta chains from the same sample are listed, as sequenced in a study of beta chain features in type 1 diabetes. All of the isolated RNA was reverse transcribed, so expressed TCRB transcripts were sequenced. Clones were read by immunoSEQ multiplex PCR, and TCRdb kept only the in-frame ones, dropping some. The profile shows roughly 310,000 clones, about 11% of them singletons. Material: naive CD4+ T cells from blood. These TCRs come from a woman aged 25 to 45 in good health.

This clone occurred a few times. The chain links TRBV4-2 to TRBJ2-7; 10 nucleotides agree with TRBD2. From germline, CDR1 is LGHNA and CDR2 YNFKEQ. The trim removed 4 bases at V and 3 bases at J, leaving 3 bases unmatched. The CDR3 runs 14 residues. The CDR3 here is CASSRGTSDYEQYF. Here the CDR3 DNA reads TGTGCCAGCAGCCGGGGGACTAGCGACTACGAGCAGTACTTC.

The chain couples TRBV28 to TRBJ2-5; 8 bases line up with TRBD1. Germline-derived CDR1 and CDR2 are MDHEN and SYDVKM. The CDR3 length is 14 residues. V lost 5 bases, J lost 3 bases, and 5 bases stayed unmatched. DNA of the CDR3: TGTGCCAGCAGTGGGACAGGTAAAGAAGAGACCCAGTACTTC. It specifies CASSGTGKEETQYF.

The chain carries TRBV19 and TRBJ1-5; the D is unclear. Trimming left V 7 bases short and J 8 bases short, with 12 bases between. The CDR3 is made up of 12 amino acids. Germline CDR1 reads LNHDA; CDR2 reads SQIVND (reference sequence). As DNA, the CDR3 is TGTGCCAGTAACGACTCGAACAAGCCCCAGCATTTT. Its protein is CASNDSNKPQHF.

This clone appeared a few times. The chain joins TRBV9 to TRBJ2-3, with D possibly matching TRBD2 (5 bases). Trimming left V 2 bases short and J 4 bases short, with 14 bases between. Germline loops: CDR1 SGDLS, CDR2 YYNGEE. The CDR3 length is 15 residues. The CDR3 DNA reads TGTGCCAGCAGCGTTGGCGGGTTTAACTCAGATACGCAGTATTTT. It yields the protein CASSVGGFNSDTQYF.

This chain links TRBV19 with TRBJ1-5; the D gene is possibly TRBD1 (5 bases). Trimming removed 6 bases from V and 3 bases from J, with 9 bases in between. The CDR3 is 13 amino acids. Germline V gives CDR1 LNHDA, CDR2 SQIVND (reference sequence). The CDR3 DNA reads TGTGCCAGTAGGACAGTACTCAATCAGCCCCAGCATTTT. Translating gives CASRTVLNQPQHF.

This chain links TRBV9 with TRBJ2-1; possible D gene TRBD1, 7 bases. Looked up from germline, CDR1 is SGDLS and CDR2 is YYNGEE. Trimming cost V 4 bases and J 14 bases, with 16 bases left between them. The CDR3 covers 12 residues. The chain's CDR3 is CASSPQGGIEFF. CDR3 DNA: TGTGCCAGCAGCCCTCAGGGGGGTATTGAGTTCTTC.

The chain couples TRBV7-9 to TRBJ2-5, with TRBD2 matching 7 bases. Germline loops: CDR1 SEHNR, CDR2 FQNEAQ (reference sequence). J lost 2 bases, V lost 2 bases, and 5 bases had no gene match. The CDR3 runs to 15 residues. CDR3 in amino acids: CASSLWLAEQETQYF. For the CDR3, the DNA is TGTGCCAGCAGCTTATGGCTAGCGGAGCAAGAGACCCAGTACTTC.

V and J are TRBV30 and TRBJ2-1, with 9 positions matching TRBD1. V was clipped by 5 bases and J by 6 bases; unmatched bases: 5. This CDR3 region has 13 residues. CDR1 is GTSNPN and CDR2 is SVGIG in the germline V gene (reference sequence). CDR3 sequence reads: CAWAWDRVNEQFF. The DNA for the CDR3 is TGTGCCTGGGCTTGGGACAGGGTCAATGAGCAGTTCTTC.

The V and J genes are TRBV7-3 and TRBJ2-1; 9 nucleotides agree with TRBD2. The CDR3 has 19 amino acids. Germline CDR1 and CDR2: SGHTA and FQGTGA. The V and J ends lost 1 base and 8 bases, in that order; junction bases with no gene match: 18. The CDR3 nucleotides are TGTGCCAGCAGCTTAAGCCGGCCGCCGGACGGGCTAGCGGGGCATGAGCAGTTCTTC. Translating it yields CASSLSRPPDGLAGHEQFF.

This clone was counted ten times or more. The chain has TRBV14 and TRBJ2-1; TRBD2 is a possible D gene (5 bases). Deletions cut 0 bases from V and 12 bases from J, with 9 bases between. The CDR3 runs to 12 residues. Germline-derived CDR1 and CDR2 are SGHDN and FVKESK. CDR3: CASSQDGLGQFF. CDR3 in DNA: TGTGCCAGCAGCCAAGATGGACTTGGGCAGTTCTTC.

This clone was detected a few times. CDR3 loop: CASSGSDRLQTQYF. DNA for the CDR3: TGTGCCAGCAGCGGTAGTGACAGGTTGCAGACCCAGTACTTC. The chain links TRBV7-6 to TRBJ2-5; a weak D match, TRBD1 (6 bases). Germline values: CDR1 SGHVS, CDR2 FNYEAQ. V gave up 5 bases and J gave up 6 bases, with 16 bases separating them. This CDR3 contains 14 residues.

This clone was seen a few times. The chain employs TRBV29-1 and TRBJ1-2; D is possibly TRBD1 (6 bases). The V gene lost 5 bases and the J gene lost 0 bases, with 19 bases spanning the gap. Germline CDR1 and CDR2: SQVTM and ANQGSEA. The CDR3 consists of 16 residues. CDR3 sequence (DNA): TGCAGCGTTCCAGGGAACAGGGCGACAACTAACTATGGCTACACCTTC. It is translated as CSVPGNRATTNYGYTF.

This clone was found a few times. J is TRBJ1-2 and V is TRBV28, with unresolved D. Germline V lookup: CDR1 MDHEN, CDR2 SYDVKM. The CDR3 contains 14 residues. Trimming pared 1 base from V and 11 bases from J, leaving 17 bases between. The CDR3 loop is CASSLSGRTTSYTF. DNA for the CDR3: TGTGCCAGCAGTTTATCTGGCAGGACTACCTCATACACCTTC.

This clone has just a few counts. The rearrangement links TRBV18 to TRBJ1-2; D unclear. Germline V gene sequence: CDR1 KGHSH, CDR2 LQKENI. This CDR3 contains 12 residues. The V gene lost 2 bases and the J gene lost 7 bases, with 8 bases spanning the gap. The CDR3 DNA reads TGTGCCAGCTCACCAAAAGCGAGTGGCTACACCTTC. This sequence encodes CASSPKASGYTF.

The J gene is TRBJ2-5, the V gene TRBV6-5; D possibly corresponds to TRBD2 (6 bases). The ends were cut back, 8 bases at V and 7 bases at J, with 14 bases in the middle. CDR3 size: 12 residues. Germline V gene sequence: CDR1 MNHEY, CDR2 SVGAGI. This chain's CDR3 is CASGGSLGTQYF. The CDR3 nucleotides read TGTGCCAGCGGGGGGTCTCTAGGGACCCAGTACTTC.

This clone has just a few counts. This sequence joins TRBV5-1 and TRBJ2-7, with D perhaps matching TRBD1 (6 bases). Germline V gene lookup returns CDR1 SGHRS and CDR2 YFSETQ. This CDR3 is built from 13 residues. Trimming took 0 bases from V and 6 from J, leaving 10 bases between them. DNA for the CDR3: TGCGCCAGCAGCTTGGCCAGGGGAAGCGAGCAGTACTTC. Translated, it gives CASSLARGSEQYF.

CDR3 in DNA: TGTGCCAGCGCAGTGGAGTGGACCGGGGAGCTGTTTTTT. Its protein is CASAVEWTGELFF. This chain connects TRBV2 to TRBJ2-2; D gene ambiguous. Per the germline V gene, CDR1 is SNHLY and CDR2 is FYNNEI. The length of the CDR3 is 13 residues. V dropped 8 bases and J dropped 5 bases, with 12 bases sitting between them.

This clone showed up just a few times. The chain joins TRBV7-9 to TRBJ2-7; D perhaps matches TRBD1 (5 bases). V shed 5 bases and J shed 9 bases, with 17 bases lying between them. Germline assignment: CDR1 SEHNR and CDR2 FQNEAQ (reference sequence). CDR3 size: 13 residues. For the CDR3, the DNA is TGTGCCAGCAGCCTCGCCGCTTGGGGCTTGCAGTACTTC. This codes for CASSLAAWGLQYF.

J is TRBJ2-7 and V is TRBV28, with 7 bases identical to TRBD2. The CDR3 runs to 13 residues. V lost 2 bases and J lost 2; bases outside the gene matches: 0. Germline lookup yields CDR1 MDHEN and CDR2 SYDVKM. Here the CDR3 DNA reads TGTGCCAGCAGTTTAGCGGGGGCCTACGAGCAGTACTTC. This codes for CASSLAGAYEQYF.

This clone was observed a few times. The chain employs TRBV5-1 and TRBJ1-3; D is perhaps TRBD1 (6 bases). Germline loops: CDR1 SGHRS, CDR2 YFSETQ. Deletions cut 0 bases from V and 0 bases from J, with 10 bases between. This CDR3 has 16 amino acids. For the CDR3, the DNA is TGCGCCAGCAGCTTGGGGGACACCAGCTCTGGAAACACCATATATTTT. It is translated as CASSLGDTSSGNTIYF.

This clone was seen only a few times. This chain uses TRBV13 with TRBJ2-7; TRBD1 matches 8 bases. The CDR3 extends over 15 amino acids. The V and J ends lost 4 bases and 2 bases, in that order; junction bases with no gene match: 7. Germline V CDR1 and CDR2: PRHDT, FYEKMQ (reference sequence). The CDR3 DNA follows: TGTGCCAGCAGCTCGAGGACAGGGATGACCTACGAGCAGTACTTC. Translated, it gives CASSSRTGMTYEQYF.

This chain joins TRBV5-6 and TRBJ2-7, with TRBD1 as a possible D gene (5 bases). CDR3 length equals 14 residues. Germline CDR1 reads SGHDT; CDR2 reads YYEEEE. V was shortened by 4 bases and J by 6 bases, with 17 bases between the two germline ends. As DNA, the CDR3 is TGTGCCAGCAGCGGAGCACGGACATCTCGCGAGCAGTACTTC. It encodes CASSGARTSREQYF.

The V call is TRBV9, the J call TRBJ1-1; D not resolved. CDR1 and CDR2 from the germline V gene are SGDLS and YYNGEE. V was shortened by 4 bases and J by 4 bases, with 14 bases between the two germline ends. This CDR3 contains 14 residues. This chain's CDR3 is CASSPNFEGTEAFF. The CDR3 coding sequence is TGTGCCAGCAGCCCCAATTTTGAGGGCACTGAAGCTTTCTTT.

A few counts support this clone. The CDR3 DNA reads as TGTGCCACCTCACGGGGAGGCAGCCAAGAGACCCAGTACTTC. Protein sequence: CATSRGGSQETQYF. The rearrangement joins TRBV19 to TRBJ2-5; the D gene is possibly TRBD2 (6 bases). Trimming pared 10 bases from V and 1 base from J, leaving 16 bases between. The length of the CDR3 is 14 residues. Germline CDR1 and CDR2: LNHDA and SQIVND (reference sequence).

The chain combines TRBV4-2 with TRBJ2-1, with 14 bases lining up with TRBD2. With V trimmed by 6 bases and J by 9 bases, 16 bases remained unmatched. The CDR3 contains 18 residues. Germline lookup yields CDR1 LGHNA and CDR2 YNFKEQ. The CDR3 sequence is CASSDSAGTSGSKGEQFF. DNA for the CDR3: TGTGCCAGCAGTGATTCAGCGGGGACTAGCGGGAGCAAGGGTGAGCAGTTCTTC.

In this sample, this clone turned up a few times. This rearrangement joins TRBV7-9 to TRBJ2-3; TRBD1 matches 8 bases. Trimming removed 6 bases from V and 2 bases from J; junction bases left unmatched: 7. Germline CDR1 SEHNR, CDR2 FQNEAQ (reference sequence). The CDR3 extends over 15 amino acids. As DNA, the CDR3 is TGTGCCAGCAGTAAACGGACAGGGACCACAGATACGCAGTATTTT. The encoded protein is CASSKRTGTTDTQYF.

The genes are TRBV4-2 and TRBJ2-6, with D maybe TRBD2 (5 bases). V was shortened by 0 bases and J by 1 base, with 10 bases between the two germline ends. Germline V gene lookup returns CDR1 LGHNA and CDR2 YNFKEQ. The CDR3 is 17 amino acids. In nucleotides, the CDR3 is TGTGCCAGCAGCCAAGATGGAGGAGGATCTGGGGCCAACGTCCTGACTTTC. Translating gives CASSQDGGGSGANVLTF.

The V call is TRBV4-2, the J call TRBJ2-1, with D perhaps matching TRBD2 (5 bases). The CDR3 has 16 residues. V lost 0 bases to trimming and J lost 6 bases, with 15 bases between them. The germline V gene encodes CDR1 LGHNA and CDR2 YNFKEQ. CDR3 in DNA: TGTGCCAGCAGCCAAGATCCCATTGGAGGCCTCAATGAGCAGTTCTTC. It specifies CASSQDPIGGLNEQFF.

The V call is TRBV11-2, the J call TRBJ2-1; TRBD1 might be the D (6 bases). The CDR3 spans 15 residues. Germline values: CDR1 SGHAT, CDR2 FQNNGV. Trimming stripped 5 bases from V and 4 bases from J, with 15 bases between. CDR3 DNA: TGTGCCAGCAGCCTAAACCAACAGGGATACAATGAGCAGTTCTTC. It translates to CASSLNQQGYNEQFF.